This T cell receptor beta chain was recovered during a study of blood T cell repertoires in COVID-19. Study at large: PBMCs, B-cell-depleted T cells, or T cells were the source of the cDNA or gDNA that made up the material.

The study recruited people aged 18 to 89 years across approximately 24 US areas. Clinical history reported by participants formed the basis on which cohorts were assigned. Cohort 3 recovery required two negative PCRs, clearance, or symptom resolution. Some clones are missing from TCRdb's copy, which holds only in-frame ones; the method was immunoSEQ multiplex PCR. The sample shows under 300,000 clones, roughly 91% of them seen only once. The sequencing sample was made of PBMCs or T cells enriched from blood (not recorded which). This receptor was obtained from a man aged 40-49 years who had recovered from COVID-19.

The CDR3, as DNA: TGTGCCAGCAGACGGGGACAGGGGGCCAGCTATGGCTACACCTTC. Translated: CASRRGQGASYGYTF. The chain employs TRBV5-6 and TRBJ1-2; 12 nucleotides match TRBD1. Germline values: CDR1 SGHDT, CDR2 YYEEEE. After removal of 5 bases from V and 4 bases from J, the junction contained 6 bases not matched to a gene. The CDR3 is 15 residues long.